This T cell receptor (beta chain) was observed in a study of CD8 T cells in ankylosing spondylitis. Broader study findings: Made up of 7 to 9 highly homologous variants, a TCR beta motif appeared characteristic of ankylosing spondylitis blood.

V lost 5 bases and J lost 3; bases outside the gene matches: 4. The CDR3 is 12 amino acids. Germline V lookup: CDR1 SQVTM, CDR2 ANQGSEA. Worth noting for this clonotype: Its antigen remains unknown.

MiXCR was run by TCRdb on the 5' RACE reads, yielding one entry per CDR3 protein. The table has approximately 440,000 distinct CDR3 sequences, under 20% seen once. The source is a male donor with ankylosing spondylitis. Sequences were obtained from blood, either unsorted or a sorted T cell fraction (not recorded which). J is TRBJ2-7 and V is TRBV29-1, with 7 positions matching TRBD2. This CDR3 reads CSVKRGDYEQYF. DNA of the CDR3: TGCAGCGTTAAGCGGGGAGACTACGAGCAGTACTTC.